Listed here are 23 T cell receptor beta chains from one sample, sequenced in a study of T cell responses to AZD1222 COVID-19 vaccine. The table came from immunoSEQ multiplex PCR; TCRdb's copy has only in-frame clones and leaves some out. The data hold some 130,000 clones, with 65% to 90% observed a single time. Specimen: peripheral blood, collected on day 0 of AZD1222 vaccination. The receptors come from an adult in good health.

The genes are TRBV7-2 and TRBJ1-6; D is undetermined. Germline assignment: CDR1 SGHTA and CDR2 FQGNSA. The V end was cut by 5 bases, the J end by 8 bases, with 10 bases between. The length of the CDR3 is 13 residues. CDR3 in DNA: TGTGCCAGCAGCACCCCGTGGGATTCACCCCTCCACTTT. Translating it yields CASSTPWDSPLHF.

In its sample, this clone was seen once. The chain links TRBV5-6 to TRBJ2-3; TRBD1 matches at 9 bases. V lost 0 bases to trimming and J lost 1 base; unmatched junction nucleotides: 3. Per the germline V gene, CDR1 is SGHDT and CDR2 is YYEEEE. This CDR3 region has 16 residues. The CDR3 coding sequence is TGTGCCAGCAGCTTGGGACAGGGGGTGGGCACAGATACGCAGTATTTT. It encodes CASSLGQGVGTDTQYF.

This chain connects TRBV18 to TRBJ1-2; a weak D match, TRBD1 (6 bases). Per germline, CDR1 KGHSH and CDR2 LQKENI. The CDR3 consists of 12 residues. Trimming cost V 5 bases and J 9 bases, with 13 bases left between them. CDR3 nucleotides: TGTGCCAGCTCAGACCGACAGGTGCGCTACACCTTC. Translated: CASSDRQVRYTF.

The rearrangement joins TRBV6-5 to TRBJ1-5; D is unclear. The CDR3 length is 13 residues. The V gene lost 4 bases and the J gene lost 7 bases, with 11 bases spanning the gap. Germline CDR1 reads MNHEY; CDR2 reads SVGAGI. DNA for the CDR3: TGTGCCAGCAGTTCGGTAGGAGGACAGCCCCAGCATTTT. This translates into CASSSVGGQPQHF.

The rearrangement uses TRBV5-5 and TRBJ1-6; D unresolved. CDR3 length: 10 residues. Germline V gene data show CDR1 as SGHKS and CDR2 as YYEKEE (reference sequence). V dropped 4 bases and J dropped 8 bases, with 1 base sitting between them. The CDR3 sequence: CASSDSPLHF. The CDR3 nucleotides are TGTGCCAGCAGCGATTCACCCCTCCACTTT.

The chain joins TRBV10-3 to TRBJ1-1, with 10 bases fitting TRBD1. V gave up 2 bases and J gave up 5 bases; unmatched junction bases: 14. This CDR3 has 18 residues. The germline gives CDR1 ENHRY, CDR2 SYGVKD. CDR3 region: CAISEGIADRGSRTEAFF. CDR3 nucleotide sequence: TGTGCCATCAGTGAGGGGATTGCGGACAGGGGGAGTCGGACTGAAGCTTTCTTT.

This clone has a single count. The CDR3 nucleotides read TGTGCCAGCAGCCGGGTAGGGTGGACTGAAGCTTTCTTT. Encoded protein: CASSRVGWTEAFF. The chain carries TRBV14 and TRBJ1-1; no reliable D call. CDR3 size: 13 residues. Between the trimmed V and J ends, which lost 4 bases and 5 bases, there was a span of 11 bases. Germline CDR1 reads SGHDN; CDR2 reads FVKESK.

This clone was observed a handful of times. J is TRBJ1-4 and V is TRBV7-2; D is unclear. CDR1 is SGHTA, CDR2 FQGNSA, per germline. The V gene lost 4 bases and the J gene lost 8 bases, with 14 bases spanning the gap. The CDR3 runs 14 residues. The CDR3: CASSSYLGGEKLFF. For the CDR3, the DNA is TGTGCCAGCAGCTCGTATCTGGGTGGGGAAAAACTGTTTTTT.

V is TRBV24-1 and J is TRBJ2-7; D may be TRBD1 (6 bases). The CDR3 totals 16 residues. V lost 5 bases, J lost 0 bases, and 16 bases lay in between. The V gene's germline CDR1 is KGHDR and CDR2 SFDVKD. The CDR3 bases are TGTGCCACCAGTGGGGGTACGACAGGTCCCTCCTACGAGCAGTACTTC. Protein: CATSGGTTGPSYEQYF.

This chain joins TRBV25-1 and TRBJ2-3; perhaps TRBD1 as D (6 bases). There are 16 residues in the CDR3. Per the germline V gene, CDR1 is MGHDK and CDR2 is SYGVNS. V gave up 4 bases and J gave up 1 base, with 15 bases separating them. CDR3 bases: TGTGCCAGCAGTGTCCGAACCCCAGGGGGCACAGATACGCAGTATTTT. Amino acid sequence: CASSVRTPGGTDTQYF. Supplemented by reference TRBV25-1 and TRBJ2-3, the full variable domain reads EADIYQTPRYLVIGTGKKITLECSQTMGHDKMYWYQQDPGMELHLIHYSYGVNSTEKGDLSSESTVSRIRTEHFPLTLESARPSHTSQYLCASSVRTPGGTDTQYFGPGTRLTVL.

The chain combines TRBV27 with TRBJ1-1; D might be TRBD1 (5 bases). The V and J ends lost 2 bases and 5 bases respectively, with 18 bases between them. Germline V CDR1 and CDR2: MNHEY, SMNVEV (reference sequence). CDR3 length equals 16 residues. The CDR3, as DNA: TGTGCCAGCAGTTTACAGAGACAGACCCTAGGTACTGAAGCTTTCTTT. Its translation is CASSLQRQTLGTEAFF.

The chain combines TRBV7-8 with TRBJ2-7, with D possibly being TRBD1 (6 bases). V was trimmed by 6 bases and J by 0 bases, leaving 15 bases between them. Germline loops: CDR1 SGHVS, CDR2 FQNEAQ. The CDR3 extends over 15 amino acids. For the CDR3, the DNA is TGTGCCAGCAGGCCAGACAGGCCGAGCTCCTACGAGCAGTACTTC. Translation: CASRPDRPSSYEQYF.

The chain links TRBV5-6 to TRBJ1-1, with D possibly TRBD1 on 6 matching bases. The V end lost 2 bases, the J end lost 5 bases, and 19 bases lay between the germline ends. The germline V gene encodes CDR1 SGHDT and CDR2 YYEEEE. The CDR3 is 16 amino acids. CDR3: CASSFMGQARWTEAFF. CDR3 sequence (DNA): TGTGCCAGCAGCTTTATGGGACAAGCCAGATGGACTGAAGCTTTCTTT.

Turning to this clone: Distinct nucleotide sequences in the sample also encode this CDR3. This chain connects TRBV5-6 to TRBJ1-2; D unresolved. The germline gives CDR1 SGHDT, CDR2 YYEEEE. This CDR3 region has 13 residues. The V gene lost 1 base and the J gene lost 0 bases, with 4 bases spanning the gap. The CDR3: CASSLWANYGYTF. DNA of the CDR3: TGTGCCAGCAGCTTGTGGGCTAACTATGGCTACACCTTC.

V is TRBV5-4 and J is TRBJ1-2; D is unresolved. This CDR3 comprises 12 residues. Trimming removed 0 bases at V and 9 bases at J, with 9 bases between. Germline V lookup: CDR1 SGHNT, CDR2 YYREEE (reference sequence). The CDR3 bases are TGTGCCAGCAGCTTGGACCGCCTCAGCTACACCTTC. Translation gives CASSLDRLSYTF.

This rearrangement joins TRBV5-1 to TRBJ2-7; unclear D gene. Germline CDR1 is SGHRS and CDR2 is YFSETQ. The CDR3 contains 12 residues. V gave up 5 bases and J gave up 2 bases, with 8 bases separating them. The CDR3 region is CASSIDTYEQYF. The CDR3 region has the DNA TGCGCCAGCAGTATAGACACCTACGAGCAGTACTTC.

This clone was recorded a few times. The rearrangement joins TRBV6-5 to TRBJ2-2, with D uncertain. V lost 7 bases, J lost 6 bases, and 12 bases lay in between. The CDR3 is 13 amino acids. The germline gives CDR1 MNHEY, CDR2 SVGAGI. The CDR3 nucleotides read TGTGCCAGCAAACCCAGTCGGTCCGGGGAGCTGTTTTTT. This translates into CASKPSRSGELFF.

This sequence joins TRBV7-9 and TRBJ1-4; D perhaps matches TRBD1 (6 bases). There are 16 residues in the CDR3. From germline, CDR1 is SEHNR and CDR2 FQNEAQ (reference sequence). V was shortened by 4 bases and J by 0 bases, with 12 bases between the two germline ends. The CDR3 DNA is TGTGCCAGCAGCTACCGCACAGGGACAACTAATGAAAAACTGTTTTTT. Amino acid sequence: CASSYRTGTTNEKLFF.

This chain joins TRBV13 and TRBJ2-7; TRBD2 matches at 7 bases. Germline CDR1 is PRHDT and CDR2 is FYEKMQ (reference sequence). The J segment lost 5 bases and the V segment lost 5 bases, leaving 12 bases of the junction unmatched. There are 15 residues in the CDR3. CDR3 sequence (DNA): TGTGCCAGCAGCCCACCCGTGGGGGGGAGGGACGAGCAGTACTTC. Protein sequence: CASSPPVGGRDEQYF.

The J gene is TRBJ2-7, the V gene TRBV27; D ambiguous. V lost 0 bases to trimming and J lost 0 bases, with 15 bases between them. This CDR3 spans 17 amino acids. Germline V CDR1 and CDR2: MNHEY, SMNVEV (reference sequence). The CDR3 is CASSLSIGTVNSYEQYF. The CDR3 DNA reads TGTGCCAGCAGTTTATCGATTGGCACCGTTAACTCCTACGAGCAGTACTTC.

The gene calls are TRBV5-6 and TRBJ2-2; maybe TRBD2 (5 bases). This CDR3 region has 11 residues. Germline V lookup: CDR1 SGHDT, CDR2 YYEEEE. V was shortened by 4 bases and J by 8 bases, with 6 bases between the two germline ends. For the CDR3, the DNA is TGTGCCAGCAGCCGCGGGGGGGAGCTGTTTTTT. Encoded protein: CASSRGGELFF.

The V and J genes are TRBV5-1 and TRBJ2-7, with 9 nucleotides matching TRBD1. Trimming at V came to 0 bases and at J to 6 bases, leaving 4 bases not matched to a gene. The germline V gene encodes CDR1 SGHRS and CDR2 YFSETQ. The CDR3 has 14 residues. Here the CDR3 DNA reads TGCGCCAGCAGCTTGGGGACAGGGGTTGCCGAGCAGTACTTC. It specifies CASSLGTGVAEQYF. Drawing the rest from reference TRBV5-1 and TRBJ2-7, the complete variable domain is KAGVTQTPRYLIKTRGQQVTLSCSPISGHRSVSWYQQTPGQGLQFLFEYFSETQRNKGNFPGRFSGRQFSNSRSEMNVSTLELGDSALYLCASSLGTGVAEQYFGPGTRLTVT.

The V call is TRBV7-9, the J call TRBJ1-6, with D possibly matching TRBD1 (5 bases). CDR1 and CDR2 (germline): SEHNR, FQNEAQ (reference sequence). This CDR3 spans 18 amino acids. Trimming cost V 4 bases and J 9 bases, with 25 bases left between them. The chain's CDR3 is CASSSPPLRHEQGSPLHF. The DNA of the CDR3 is TGTGCCAGCAGCTCGCCCCCTCTGCGTCACGAGCAGGGTTCACCCCTCCACTTT.